The 9 T cell receptor beta chains below were found in one sample sequenced in a study of shared clonotypes between healthy human individuals. As defined, naive CD8 cells were CD45RO-negative and positively selected for CCR7, with terminally differentiated effector memory CD45RA+ cells excluded. TCRdb's copy holds only in-frame clones and misses some; the assay was immunoSEQ multiplex PCR. The data show about 1,800,000 clones, with about 94% seen just once and approximately 1.2% held by the top ten. Sequences were obtained from naive CD8+ T cells sorted from blood. All receptors derive from a man aged 18 to 29 in good health.

The chain carries TRBV19 and TRBJ2-7; possibly TRBD2 for D (6 bases). V was cut by 3 bases and J by 2 bases, with 14 bases left in between. Per the germline V gene, CDR1 is LNHDA and CDR2 is SQIVND (reference sequence). The CDR3 totals 15 residues. The CDR3 sequence: CASSIGGVGAYEQYF. The CDR3 nucleotides read TGTGCCAGTAGTATCGGCGGGGTGGGGGCCTACGAGCAGTACTTC.

The chain joins TRBV29-1 to TRBJ2-1; 7 nucleotides agree with TRBD2. The V and J ends lost 3 bases and 6 bases, in that order; junction bases with no gene match: 8. There are 14 residues in the CDR3. Germline V gene data show CDR1 as SQVTM and CDR2 as ANQGSEA. The DNA of the CDR3 is TGCAGCGTTGAGGGACTAAGTAGTAGCAATGAGCAGTTCTTC. This translates into CSVEGLSSSNEQFF.

This sequence joins TRBV4-1 and TRBJ2-1; D is unclear. Germline CDR1 MGHRA, CDR2 YSYEKL. The CDR3 spans 12 residues. The germline V and J ends were trimmed by 5 bases and 9 bases, with 11 bases remaining between them. The CDR3 coding sequence is TGCGCCAGCAGCACACCTCCTGGTGAGCAGTTCTTC. This codes for CASSTPPGEQFF.

In regard to this clone: This specimen includes other DNA sequences encoding the same CDR3. The chain has TRBV13 and TRBJ1-1; D remains ambiguous. Germline-derived CDR1 and CDR2 are PRHDT and FYEKMQ (reference sequence). The CDR3 covers 13 residues. Trimming pared 5 bases from V and 2 bases from J, leaving 9 bases between. CDR3 DNA: TGTGCCAGCAGCCTAGAAGGTAACACTGAAGCTTTCTTT. It specifies CASSLEGNTEAFF.

This chain links TRBV2 with TRBJ2-7, with 8 bases matching TRBD2. The CDR3 is made up of 15 amino acids. Trimming removed 3 bases from V and 1 base from J; junction bases left unmatched: 5. Germline values: CDR1 SNHLY, CDR2 FYNNEI. CDR3 region: CASSESSGGSYEQYF. As DNA, the CDR3 is TGTGCCAGCAGTGAGTCCAGCGGGGGATCCTACGAGCAGTACTTC.

The rearrangement joins TRBV4-1 to TRBJ2-7; TRBD2 aligns across 13 bases. Trimming removed 4 bases from V and 5 bases from J; junction bases left unmatched: 5. Germline values: CDR1 MGHRA, CDR2 YSYEKL. The CDR3 consists of 15 residues. The CDR3 nucleotides are TGCGCCAGCAGCCCTCGGACTAGCGGGGGTGACGAGCAGTACTTC. Amino acids: CASSPRTSGGDEQYF.

In its sample, this clone was seen a few times. CDR3 loop: CASSGTPGELFF. The CDR3 coding sequence is TGCGCCAGCAGTGGTACTCCCGGGGAGCTGTTTTTT. This sequence joins TRBV4-1 and TRBJ2-2; D is uncertain. There are 12 residues in the CDR3. The germline gives CDR1 MGHRA, CDR2 YSYEKL. With 6 bases removed from V and 6 bases from J, the gap between germline ends came to 8 bases.

The chain is built from TRBV6-1 and TRBJ2-7, with 7 bases matching TRBD2. V gave up 3 bases and J gave up 2 bases; unmatched junction bases: 10. CDR3 length equals 16 residues. Germline V gene lookup returns CDR1 MNHNS and CDR2 SASEGT. CDR3 DNA sequence: TGTGCCAGCAGTGAGAATGAGCGGACTAGAACCTACGAGCAGTACTTC. It translates to CASSENERTRTYEQYF.

This sequence joins TRBV19 and TRBJ2-1; D is ambiguous. The V end was cut by 3 bases, the J end by 6 bases, with 6 bases between. This CDR3 region has 12 residues. Germline CDR1 and CDR2: LNHDA and SQIVND (reference sequence). The CDR3 DNA sequence: TGTGCCAGTAGTATCTATGGCAATGAGCAGTTCTTC. The encoded protein is CASSIYGNEQFF.